The 31 T cell receptor beta chains in this list originate from one sample, sequenced in a study of blood T cells in healthy people across ages. Primers used in a second PCR of roughly 7 to 12 cycles were a sample-barcoded 5' primer and a J-beta primer mix. A single record per CDR3 protein comes from TCRdb applying MiXCR to the 5' RACE reads. Among fewer than 2,000,000 distinct CDR3 sequences listed, about 39% were seen once. Sequencing was carried out using blood. The receptors were gathered from a human donor in good health.

Regarding this clonotype: Here the CDR3 omits its conserved ending phenylalanine or tryptophan, so a read error is the likely source. The chain carries TRBV7-7 and TRBJ1-1; no definite D call. Germline CDR1 and CDR2: SSHAT and FNYEAQ (reference sequence). The CDR3 contains 13 residues. The DNA of the CDR3 is TGTGCTAGCAGCTTAGATGTGAACACTGAAGCTTTCTGT. It specifies CASSLDVNTEAFC.

The V call is TRBV20-1, the J call TRBJ2-1; D is undetermined. With the DNA end fitting TRBJ2-7 better, the J assignment may be wrong. Germline-derived CDR1 and CDR2 are DFQATT and SNEGSKA (reference sequence). CDR3 length: 14 amino acids. The CDR3 DNA follows: TGCAGTGCTCAGTTTGTTAGGCATTACAATGAGCAGTACTTC. Translating gives CSAQFVRHYNEQYF.

As concerns this clonotype: A junction end diverges from the germline sequence, so it may reflect a read error. This chain uses TRBV7-2 with TRBJ1-1, with D uncertain. Germline loops: CDR1 SGHTA, CDR2 FQGNSA. The CDR3 is 15 amino acids. CDR3 amino acids: CASTLGSRMNTEAFF. CDR3 bases: TGTGCCAGCACCTTAGGGTCCAGAATGAACACTGAAGCTTTCTTT.

This clonotype was counted a few times. This rearrangement joins TRBV4-3 to TRBJ1-2; D not certain. Trimming stripped 0 bases from V and 0 bases from J, with 8 bases between. Germline CDR1 LGHNA, CDR2 YSLEER. CDR3 length: 15 residues. CDR3 nucleotides: TGCGCCAGCAGCCAAGACCGGATCCCTAACTATGGCTACACCTTC. Protein: CASSQDRIPNYGYTF.

The J gene is TRBJ1-5, the V gene TRBV12-5; D not certain. This CDR3 is built from 16 residues. Per the germline V gene, CDR1 is LGHNT and CDR2 is FRNRAP. V lost 0 bases, J lost 9 bases, and 18 bases lay in between. This CDR3 reads CASGLVLGPTRGPQHF. In nucleotides, the CDR3 is TGTGCTAGTGGTTTGGTACTAGGTCCCACTCGGGGGCCCCAGCATTTT.

This clonotype has just a few counts. The V gene is TRBV4-1, the J gene TRBJ2-7; D is possibly TRBD1 (6 bases). Per the germline V gene, CDR1 is MGHRA and CDR2 is YSYEKL. This CDR3 comprises 18 residues. The V end lost 1 base, the J end lost 0 bases, and 19 bases lay between the germline ends. CDR3 amino acids: CASSQVLSAPGVSYEQYF. The CDR3 DNA sequence: TGCGCCAGCAGCCAAGTTTTGAGTGCGCCAGGGGTCTCCTACGAGCAGTACTTC.

The sample holds a few counts of this clonotype. The chain joins TRBV6-6 to TRBJ2-5; either TRBD1 or TRBD2 may supply D (5 bases each). The V end was cut by 4 bases, the J end by 7 bases, with 19 bases between. The CDR3 loop spans 15 amino acids. The germline V gene has CDR1 MNHNY and CDR2 SVGAGI (reference sequence). CDR3 in amino acids: CASSSLGDRVGTQYF. The CDR3 DNA reads TGTGCCAGCAGTTCTTTGGGGGATAGGGTTGGGACCCAGTACTTC.

In the case of this clonotype: At one boundary the junction diverges from the germline segment, which might be a read error. This chain connects TRBV5-6 to TRBJ2-1; D not resolved. Germline values: CDR1 SGHDT, CDR2 YYEEEE. The CDR3 spans 12 residues. The CDR3 here is CTSSLWGNEQFF. DNA of the CDR3: TGTACCAGCAGCTTGTGGGGCAATGAGCAGTTCTTC.

This clonotype was observed a few times. V gene TRBV5-1 combines with J gene TRBJ2-7, with D possibly matching TRBD2 (5 bases). The CDR3 totals 16 residues. Germline values: CDR1 SGHRS, CDR2 YFSETQ. The V end was cut by 3 bases, the J end by 2 bases, with 18 bases between. The CDR3 protein is CASSYGGTGSTYEQYF. The CDR3 DNA follows: TGCGCCAGCAGCTACGGAGGAACCGGCTCGACCTACGAGCAGTACTTC.

This clonotype has more than one count but fewer than ten. This chain connects TRBV24-1 to TRBJ1-5, with a tentative D call TRBD1 (6 bases). The V and J ends lost 5 bases and 0 bases respectively, with 19 bases between them. CDR3 size: 18 residues. Germline-derived CDR1 and CDR2 are KGHDR and SFDVKD. CDR3: CATSGYTDSYYSNQPQHF. DNA of the CDR3: TGTGCCACCAGTGGCTACACGGACAGTTACTATAGCAATCAGCCCCAGCATTTT.

The chain links TRBV5-6 to TRBJ2-7; 9 positions match TRBD1. Per germline, CDR1 SGHDT and CDR2 YYEEEE. V lost 4 bases and J lost 6; bases outside the gene matches: 11. The CDR3 consists of 15 residues. The CDR3 region is CASSPWGTGHCEQYF. The CDR3 bases are TGTGCCAGCAGCCCGTGGGGGACAGGGCACTGCGAGCAGTACTTC.

This chain connects TRBV7-2 to TRBJ2-7; TRBD1 aligns across 9 bases. The CDR3 consists of 15 residues. With 4 bases clipped from V and 2 bases from J, the junction kept 6 bases outside the gene matches. The germline gives CDR1 SGHTA, CDR2 FQGNSA. CDR3 region: CASSWTGAPTYEQYF. CDR3 coding DNA: TGTGCCAGCAGCTGGACAGGGGCCCCAACCTACGAGCAGTACTTC.

The rearrangement uses TRBV5-1 and TRBJ2-1; D perhaps matches TRBD1 (7 bases). V was pared by 1 base and J by 7 bases, with 12 bases between. Germline V gives CDR1 SGHRS, CDR2 YFSETQ. CDR3 length: 14 amino acids. Here the CDR3 reads CASSLWRGRNEQFF. The CDR3 DNA sequence: TGCGCCAGCAGCTTGTGGAGGGGGCGGAATGAGCAGTTCTTC.

The CDR3 region is CASTKTRRTEAFF. CDR3 DNA: TGTGCCAGCACCAAAACCCGTAGGACTGAAGCTTTCTTT. V gene TRBV12-3 or TRBV12-4 combines with J gene TRBJ1-1; D not resolved. This CDR3 comprises 13 residues. Trimming pared 7 bases from V and 5 bases from J, leaving 14 bases between.

Comments on this clonotype: The CDR3 carries no conserved terminal phenylalanine or tryptophan, so it likely arises from a read error. V usage is TRBV10-3 and J usage is TRBJ2-4; D perhaps matches TRBD1 (5 bases). Per the germline V gene, CDR1 is ENHRY and CDR2 is SYGVKD. Trimming stripped 0 bases from V and 6 bases from J, with 12 bases between. This CDR3 has 15 amino acids. The CDR3 reads CAISESPGYRNIQYC. The CDR3 DNA follows: TGTGCCATCAGTGAGTCCCCAGGGTATCGAAACATTCAGTACTGC.

As to this clonotype: At one boundary the junction diverges from the germline segment, which might be a read error. CDR3 DNA: TGTGCTAGCAAAACAGGTCCAGGCAATCAGCCCCAGCATTTT. Its protein is CASKTGPGNQPQHF. This rearrangement joins TRBV2 to TRBJ1-5; TRBD1 might be the D (5 bases). The CDR3 contains 14 residues. Germline CDR1 SNHLY, CDR2 FYNNEI.

CDR3 residues: CASSLATNQETQYF. CDR3 DNA sequence: TGTGCCAGCAGCTTAGCTACAAACCAAGAGACCCAGTACTTC. V gene TRBV7-2 combines with J gene TRBJ2-5; D uncertain. The CDR3 has 14 residues. Germline loops: CDR1 SGHTA, CDR2 FQGNSA. Trimming pared 0 bases from V and 0 bases from J, leaving 5 bases between.

The chain has TRBV7-2 and TRBJ1-5; no definite D call. The CDR3 totals 14 residues. The germline CDR1 and CDR2 sequences are SGHTA and FQGNSA. Trimming took off 4 bases at V and 6 bases at J, with 13 bases between the two ends. In DNA, the CDR3 is TGTGCCAGCAGCTCCACCTTGGGCGTTCAGCCCCAGCATTTT. This translates into CASSSTLGVQPQHF.

The chain couples TRBV20-1 to TRBJ1-2; D uncertain. The CDR3 runs to 13 residues. Trimming stripped 4 bases from V and 3 bases from J, with 12 bases between. In germline, CDR1 is DFQATT, CDR2 SNEGSKA (reference sequence). The CDR3 here is CSATRKQDYGYTF. The CDR3 nucleotides read TGCAGTGCTACCCGTAAGCAGGACTATGGCTACACCTTC.

This clonotype showed up just once. Likely a read error: the CDR3 ends without its conserved phenylalanine or tryptophan. The CDR3: CASSSTGTGAGYTC. In DNA form, the CDR3 reads TGTGCCAGCAGCTCTACCGGGACAGGAGCTGGCTACACCTGC. The rearrangement uses TRBV11-3 and TRBJ1-2, with 8 bases that match TRBD1. This CDR3 region has 14 residues. V shed 4 bases and J 7 bases; nucleotides not matched to a gene: 8. CDR1 and CDR2 from the germline V gene are SGHNT and YENEEA.

The sample holds a few counts of this clonotype. The chain couples TRBV12-3 or TRBV12-4 to TRBJ1-1; D is undetermined. Trimming took 0 bases from V and 1 from J, leaving 9 bases between them. CDR3 length: 15 residues. Here the CDR3 DNA reads TGTGCCAGCAGTTTAGCCTTGATGGGGAACACTGAAGCTTTCTTT. This encodes CASSLALMGNTEAFF.

The chain uses TRBV7-2 and TRBJ1-1, with TRBD1 as a possible D gene (6 bases). Germline CDR1 SGHTA, CDR2 FQGNSA. Trimming left V 1 base short and J 11 bases short, with 14 bases between. The CDR3 has 13 amino acids. The CDR3 is CASSLVVERGAFF. Written as DNA, the CDR3 is TGTGCCAGCAGCTTAGTAGTTGAAAGGGGGGCTTTCTTT.

This chain connects TRBV20-1 to TRBJ2-7; 11 nucleotides align to TRBD2. Germline CDR1 reads DFQATT; CDR2 reads SNEGSKA (reference sequence). With 3 bases clipped from V and 2 bases from J, the junction kept 9 bases outside the gene matches. This CDR3 has 16 residues. Here the CDR3 reads CSARARLAGMTYEQYF. Written as DNA, the CDR3 is TGCAGTGCTAGGGCCCGACTAGCGGGGATGACCTACGAGCAGTACTTC.

V is TRBV5-1 and J is TRBJ2-3, with a tentative D call TRBD1 (6 bases). The V end was cut by 0 bases, the J end by 2 bases, with 13 bases between. The V gene's germline CDR1 is SGHRS and CDR2 YFSETQ. The length of the CDR3 is 16 residues. The CDR3 region is CASSLVVRGDTDTQYF. The CDR3, as DNA: TGCGCCAGCAGCTTGGTTGTCAGGGGCGACACAGATACGCAGTATTTT.

The chain employs TRBV29-1 and TRBJ2-3, with D perhaps matching TRBD2 (5 bases). Trimming cost V 2 bases and J 4 bases, with 13 bases left between them. Germline V CDR1 and CDR2: SQVTM, ANQGSEA. CDR3 length: 14 residues. CDR3 in amino acids: CSVEKAGRADTQYF. The CDR3 bases are TGCAGCGTTGAAAAGGCGGGTCGGGCAGATACGCAGTATTTT.

This clonotype was seen a few times. The chain uses TRBV12-5 and TRBJ2-7; the D is unclear. V lost 0 bases, J lost 2 bases, and 14 bases lay in between. Germline V gives CDR1 LGHNT, CDR2 FRNRAP. The CDR3 loop spans 16 amino acids. CDR3 sequence reads: CASGLVPLQHTYEQYF. The CDR3 nucleotides read TGTGCTAGTGGTTTGGTACCTCTTCAGCATACCTACGAGCAGTACTTC.

The rearrangement links TRBV4-2 to TRBJ1-1; no reliable D call. V shed 3 bases and J shed 0 bases, with 8 bases lying between them. Germline CDR1 is LGHNA and CDR2 is YNFKEQ. The CDR3 extends over 14 amino acids. CDR3 DNA sequence: TGTGCCAGCAGCCACCCGTTACTGAACACTGAAGCTTTCTTT. Translating gives CASSHPLLNTEAFF.

The chain carries TRBV15 and TRBJ1-2, with D uncertain. From germline, CDR1 is LNHNV and CDR2 YYDKDF (reference sequence). Trimming removed 1 base at V and 6 bases at J, with 15 bases between. CDR3 size: 15 residues. DNA of the CDR3: TGTGCCACCAGCAGAGGCATATCGGCCCTGGATGGCTACACCTTC. Protein product: CATSRGISALDGYTF.

The chain links TRBV24-1 to TRBJ2-1; D is perhaps TRBD1 or TRBD2 (5 bases each). CDR1 and CDR2 (germline): KGHDR, SFDVKD. With 3 bases removed from V and 6 bases from J, the gap between germline ends came to 11 bases. The CDR3 has 14 residues. CDR3 loop: CATSDGGSGNEQFF. The CDR3, as DNA: TGTGCCACCAGTGATGGGGGAAGTGGCAATGAGCAGTTCTTC.

The rearrangement links TRBV5-1 to TRBJ2-1, with 11 bases fitting TRBD1. There are 15 residues in the CDR3. V was pared by 0 bases and J by 6 bases, with 2 bases of the junction left unmatched. Per the germline V gene, CDR1 is SGHRS and CDR2 is YFSETQ. For the CDR3, the DNA is TGCGCCAGCAGCTTGGTAGGGACAGGGGGCAATGAGCAGTTCTTC. This encodes CASSLVGTGGNEQFF.

In this sample, this clonotype turned up many times. This chain links TRBV2 with TRBJ2-7; 7 positions agree with TRBD2. Germline V gene sequence: CDR1 SNHLY, CDR2 FYNNEI. The length of the CDR3 is 14 residues. The junction had 4 bases not matched to a gene; V was cut back by 5 bases and J by 0 bases. CDR3 coding DNA: TGTGCCAGCAGTAATAGCGGGTCCTCCTACGAGCAGTACTTC. Translated: CASSNSGSSYEQYF. Full variable domain (missing parts from reference TRBV2 and TRBJ2-7): EPEVTQTPSHQVTQMGQEVILRCVPISNHLYFYWYRQILGQKVEFLVSFYNNEISEKSEIFDDQFSVERPDGSNFTLKIRSTKLEDSAMYFCASSNSGSSYEQYFGPGTRLTVT.